The source of this T cell receptor beta chain is a study of T cells in Graves' hyperthyroidism and ophthalmopathy (dated by TCRdb to the late 2010s). Regarding the research as a whole: Peripheral blood samples were taken at the time of initial diagnosis, prior to any treatment. An independent validation cohort of under 20 hyperthyroidism patients and about 16 patients who later progressed to ophthalmopathy tested prospective prediction of ophthalmopathy. Following sampling, methimazole starting at 30 mg daily was given to hyperthyroidism patients, and high-dose intravenous methylprednisolone was given to ophthalmopathy patients. TCR V-J signatures able to tell the groups apart were searched for in a discovery cohort of 90 to 100 patients, of whom more than 40 had Graves' ophthalmopathy and around 57 had stable Graves' hyperthyroidism. The study also compared thyroid tissue and blood T-cell repertoires from over 5 Graves' hyperthyroidism patients. The paper describes TCR Vbeta CDR3 sequencing of 135 peripheral blood samples, made up of 40 to 45 ophthalmopathy patients, roughly 80 hyperthyroidism patients and 17 progressor patients. The 85 to 100 discovery patients were divided at random into training and test sets in a 7:3 ratio.

Graves' hyperthyroidism was defined as stable when no progression to ophthalmopathy occurred over 18 months of follow-up. Hyperthyroidism patients were aged 18 to 65 years and newly diagnosed, with disease duration of less than 2 months. Exclusion was applied to patients with uncontrolled infections, other autoimmune diseases, pregnancy or lactation. Diagnoses were based on clinical symptoms, serum thyroxine and TRAb, thyroid ultrasound and orbital computed tomography. PBMCs were separated from under 12 ml of fresh peripheral blood using Ficoll-Paque density gradient centrifugation. Total RNA was extracted with Trizol reagent, and quality was checked on an Agilent 2100 Bioanalyzer. Broad study findings and their caveats: Most expanded thyroid clonotypes (frequency above 0.001) were also detected in blood, a finding suggesting that blood repertoires may reflect thyroid immune responses. During validation, the model predicted progression to ophthalmopathy a median of about 5.9 months ahead of onset, with roughly 65% sensitivity and 72% to 80% specificity. No statistical method was used to set the sample size in advance, and investigators knew the group allocation. In cross-validation, a model built on a 13 V-J signature told ophthalmopathy apart from stable hyperthyroidism with under 90% sensitivity and about 81% specificity, and in testing the same model reached 80%/75%.

Remarks on this clonotype: It lacks a known antigen. Nothing much larger sits one base from this clone, and base qualities are not available.

The TCR beta CDR3 regions were amplified from RNA transcripts. The first round of RT-PCR for the TCR CDR3 was performed with the HTBI primer set and the Qiagen OneStep RT-PCR kit. A second multiplex PCR round built the libraries, followed by size selection and purification. Sequencing of the libraries was done on an Illumina HiSeq2000 using paired-end 100 bp reads. The source study handled its data this way. SOAPnuke was used to process the raw data, with reads discarded if the reads contained adapters or uncalled bases, had a mean Phred below 15, or lacked an exact constant-primer or identifier match. COPE v1.2.5 was used to merge the high-quality paired reads, and each unique nucleotide sequence was defined as a clonotype. MiTCR v1.1 was used to align the clonotypes against IMGT TRBV, TRBD and TRBJ reference segments. The analysis included only V-J combinations with a frequency above 0.0001, which together covered 98% to 99.2% of the repertoires. The TCS score was defined as the ratio of F50 (clonal expansion) to E x V (chaos), calculated using BLOSUM62-based TCRdist between CDR3 peptides within each V-J. Welch's t-statistics and random forest reduced 500 to 650 V-J features to 13, which were used in a naive Bayes classifier (R e1071). TCRdb reprocessed the public reads (quality trimming at Q25 with fastp, clone calling with MiXCR) and kept in-frame beta chains. CDR3 protein duplicates are merged, each entry listing the most common genes and DNA. The V and J calls here are based on TCRdb, not the publication. This sample comprises a few hundred thousand distinct CDR3 sequences, about 15% of them detected only once. Roughly 14% of the sample rests with the top ten.

Sequencing used blood. The source of this sequence is a woman between 40 and 50 years old with Graves' hyperthyroidism.

This receptor carries the CDR3 CSASRQAWNTEAFF. The DNA sequence is given as TGCAGTGCTTCCAGACAGGCCTGGAACACTGAAGCTTTCTTT. Recombination joined TRBV20-1 with TRBJ1-1; the D gene is possibly TRBD1, with 6 bases matching. Measured from the cysteine to the phenylalanine, the CDR3 is 14 residues long. The sequence is cut down to CDR3 DNA, 42 bases in frame from base 1. The germline V gene (reference sequence) sets CDR1 to DFQATT and CDR2 to SNEGSKA. V and J lose 5 bases and 1 base, and a span of 14 bases separates them.